A selection of T cell receptor beta chains follows, all from one sample in a study of lymphopenia after photon versus proton radiotherapy. Sequencing was performed with immunoSEQ multiplex PCR; in TCRdb, only in-frame clones are kept and a portion is missing. The sample contains 40,000 to 55,000 clones, more than 85% of which appear only once. Specimen: peripheral blood, collected from a patient treated with photon-based radiotherapy. The receptors derive from a woman aged 40 to 55 with cholangiocarcinoma. Both conserved end residues are part of each CDR3. D genes are given only for firm matches. Size tells how often a clone was seen (once, few, many) or the class of an expanded clone, and some rows leave it out.

TRBV5-1	-	-	TRBJ2-2	TGCGCCACGCGGCGGTACACCGGGGAGCTGTTTTTT	CATRRYTGELFF
TRBV19	-	-	TRBJ1-5	TGTGCCAGTAGTATTGAGGGGGATGGCAATCAGCCCCAGCATTTT	CASSIEGDGNQPQHF
TRBV11-3	-	-	TRBJ2-7	TGTGCCAGCAGCTTAGGAACTACGGATCAGCAGTACTTC	CASSLGTTDQQYF
TRBV28	-	TRBD1	TRBJ1-6	TGTGCCAGCAGTTTTATCAGGGGGCGGAATTCACCCCTCCACTTT	CASSFIRGRNSPLHF
TRBV6-1	-	-	TRBJ1-1	TGTGCCAGCAGTGCCCTCTCAGGGAAGGGCACTGAAGCTTTCTTT	CASSALSGKGTEAFF
TRBV7-9	-	-	TRBJ1-1	TGTGCCAGCAGCTCAGCCCCGACGTGGACTGAAGCTTTCTTT	CASSSAPTWTEAFF
TRBV11-1	-	-	TRBJ2-7	TGTGCCAGCAGCTTGGAACCCGGGGCAAACAACGAGCAGTACTTC	CASSLEPGANNEQYF
TRBV13	-	-	TRBJ2-2	TGTGCCAGCAGCGAGACATTGGCGGGACTTCGGGGCGGGGAGCTGTTTTTT	CASSETLAGLRGGELFF
TRBV7-8	-	-	TRBJ2-7	TGTGCCAGCAGTAGGAACAGGGATCTGGAAAGATTC	CASSRNRDLERF
TRBV28	-	-	TRBJ1-2	TGTGCCAGCAGTTTAGAGGGGATTCGCCGGGGCTACACCTTC	CASSLEGIRRGYTF
TRBV7-9	once	-	TRBJ2-7	TGTGCCAGCAGCTCACAGGGTTATGGCTACGAGCAGTACTTC	CASSSQGYGYEQYF
TRBV5-1	-	-	TRBJ1-1	TGCGCCAGCAGGCCTACAGGTTTGGAAACTACTGAAGCTTTCTTT	CASRPTGLETTEAFF
TRBV19	-	-	TRBJ1-1	TGTGCCAGTAGTATACCAAGGAACACTGAAGCTTTCTTT	CASSIPRNTEAFF
TRBV7-9	-	-	TRBJ1-1	TGTGCCAGCAGCTTAGCGCAAGGACGGGAAACTGAAGCTTTCTTT	CASSLAQGRETEAFF
TRBV4-1	-	-	TRBJ1-1	TGCGCCAGCAGCCACCCAGGGGTCATGAACACTGAAGCTTTCTTT	CASSHPGVMNTEAFF
TRBV5-4	-	-	TRBJ2-7	TGTGCCAGCAGCTTGTTTCAGGGGAGCAACGAGCAGTACTTC	CASSLFQGSNEQYF
TRBV9	once	TRBD1	TRBJ2-2	TGTGCCAGCAGCCCTTCCCCGGGACAGCTATCCGGGGAGCTGTTTTTT	CASSPSPGQLSGELFF
TRBV6-1	-	-	TRBJ1-5	TGTGCCAGCAGTGAAGCGATGGCTCAGCCCCAGCATTTT	CASSEAMAQPQHF